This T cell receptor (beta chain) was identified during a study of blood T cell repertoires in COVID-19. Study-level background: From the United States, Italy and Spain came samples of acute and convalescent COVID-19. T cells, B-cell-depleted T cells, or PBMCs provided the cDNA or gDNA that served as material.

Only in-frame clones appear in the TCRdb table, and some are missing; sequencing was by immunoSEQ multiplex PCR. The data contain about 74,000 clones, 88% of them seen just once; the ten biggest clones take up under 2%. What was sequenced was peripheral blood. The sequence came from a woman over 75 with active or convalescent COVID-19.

The CDR3 here is CASSQVGATDNEQFF. In DNA, the CDR3 is TGTGCCAGCAGCCAAGTAGGAGCGACCGACAATGAGCAGTTCTTC. This sequence joins TRBV4-2 and TRBJ2-1, with D unresolved. V lost 1 base, J lost 5 bases, and 12 bases lay in between. The germline CDR1 and CDR2 sequences are LGHNA and YNFKEQ. The CDR3 totals 15 residues.